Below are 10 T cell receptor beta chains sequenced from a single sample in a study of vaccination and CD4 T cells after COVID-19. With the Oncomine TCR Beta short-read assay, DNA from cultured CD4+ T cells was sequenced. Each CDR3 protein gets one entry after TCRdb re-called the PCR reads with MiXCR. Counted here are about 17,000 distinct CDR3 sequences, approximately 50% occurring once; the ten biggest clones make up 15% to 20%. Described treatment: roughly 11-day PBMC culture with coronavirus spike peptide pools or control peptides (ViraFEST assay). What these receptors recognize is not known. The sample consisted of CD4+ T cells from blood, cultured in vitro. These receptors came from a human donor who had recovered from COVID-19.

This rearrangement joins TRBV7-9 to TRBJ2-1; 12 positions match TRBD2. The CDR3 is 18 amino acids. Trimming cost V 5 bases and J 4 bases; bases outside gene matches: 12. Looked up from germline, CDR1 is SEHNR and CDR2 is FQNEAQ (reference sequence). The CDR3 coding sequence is TGTGCCAGCAGCGAAAGACTAGCGGGAGTTTTGGGTTACAATGAGCAGTTCTTC. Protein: CASSERLAGVLGYNEQFF.

This chain's CDR3 is CASSPRSGQPTDQPQHF. The CDR3 bases are TGTGCCAGCAGTCCACGTTCGGGACAGCCTACAGATCAGCCCCAGCATTTT. This rearrangement joins TRBV27 to TRBJ1-5, with 7 nucleotides matching TRBD1. The CDR3 runs to 17 residues. Trimming at V came to 5 bases and at J to 5 bases, leaving 15 bases not matched to a gene. The germline gives CDR1 MNHEY, CDR2 SMNVEV (reference sequence).

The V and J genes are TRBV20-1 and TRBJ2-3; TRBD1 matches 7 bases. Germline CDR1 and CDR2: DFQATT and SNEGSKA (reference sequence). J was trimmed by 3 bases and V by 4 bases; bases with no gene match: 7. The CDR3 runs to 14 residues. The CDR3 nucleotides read TGCAGTGCTAAGAGGGGACAGCAAACAGATACGCAGTATTTT. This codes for CSAKRGQQTDTQYF.

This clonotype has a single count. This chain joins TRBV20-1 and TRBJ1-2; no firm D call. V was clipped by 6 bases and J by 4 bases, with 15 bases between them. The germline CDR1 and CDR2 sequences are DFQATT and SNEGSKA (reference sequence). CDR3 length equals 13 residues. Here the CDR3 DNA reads TGCAGTGCCAGAAGGGTCCCAGGCTATGGCTACACCTTC. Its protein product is CSARRVPGYGYTF.

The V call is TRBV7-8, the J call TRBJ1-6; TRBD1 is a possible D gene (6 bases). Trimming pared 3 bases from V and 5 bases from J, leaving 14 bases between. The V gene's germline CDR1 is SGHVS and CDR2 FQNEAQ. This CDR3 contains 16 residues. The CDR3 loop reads CASSLTGPNDNSPLHF. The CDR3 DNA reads TGTGCCAGCAGCTTGACAGGTCCAAACGATAATTCACCCCTCCACTTT.

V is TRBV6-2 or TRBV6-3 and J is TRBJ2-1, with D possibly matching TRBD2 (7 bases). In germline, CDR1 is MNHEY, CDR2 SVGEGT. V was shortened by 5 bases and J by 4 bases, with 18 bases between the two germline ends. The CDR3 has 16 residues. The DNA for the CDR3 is TGTGCCAGCAGTCGCCGGGGGGCGGTGGGGTACAATGAGCAGTTCTTC. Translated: CASSRRGAVGYNEQFF.

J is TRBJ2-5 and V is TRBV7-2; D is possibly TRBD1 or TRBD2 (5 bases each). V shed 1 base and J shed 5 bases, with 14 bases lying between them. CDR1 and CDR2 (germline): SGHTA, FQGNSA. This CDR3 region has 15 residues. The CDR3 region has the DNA TGTGCCAGCAGCTTAGTTGTGGGGGTGGCGGAGACCCAGTACTTC. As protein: CASSLVVGVAETQYF.

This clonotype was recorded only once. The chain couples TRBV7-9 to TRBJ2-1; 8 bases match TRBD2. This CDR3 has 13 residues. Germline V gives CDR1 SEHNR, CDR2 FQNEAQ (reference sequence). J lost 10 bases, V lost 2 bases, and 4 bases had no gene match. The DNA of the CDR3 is TGTGCCAGCAGCTTACCGGGGGGGACAGAGCAGTTCTTC. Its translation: CASSLPGGTEQFF.

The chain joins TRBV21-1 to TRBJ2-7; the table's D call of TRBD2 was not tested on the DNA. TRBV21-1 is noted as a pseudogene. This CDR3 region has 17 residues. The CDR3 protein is CASSNRIGLAGVKEQYF. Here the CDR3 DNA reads TGTGCCAGCAGCAATCGTATTGGACTAGCGGGAGTTAAAGAGCAGTACTTC.

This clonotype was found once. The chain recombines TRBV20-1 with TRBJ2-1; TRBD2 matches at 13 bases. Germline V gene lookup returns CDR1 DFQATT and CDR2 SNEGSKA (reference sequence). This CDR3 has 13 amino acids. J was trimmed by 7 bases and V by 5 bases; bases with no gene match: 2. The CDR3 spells CSAGGLAGNEQFF. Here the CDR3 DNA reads TGCAGTGCTGGGGGACTAGCGGGGAATGAGCAGTTCTTC.